This T cell receptor (beta chain) originates from a study of blood T cell repertoires in COVID-19. At the level of the study: Acute-phase and convalescent COVID-19 samples originated in the United States, Italy and Spain. T cells, B-cell-depleted T cells, or PBMCs provided the cDNA or gDNA that served as material.

Source study methods: Amplification of reference gene primers provided the estimated nucleated cell counts. Assay: immunoSEQ multiplex PCR; the TCRdb copy retains only in-frame clones and omits some. The V and J calls and clone size come from that table; D and trimming were worked out from the DNA. The data contain about 99,000 clones, roughly nine tenths of them seen just once; the ten biggest clones take up approximately 6%. The CDR3 consists of 14 residues. The rearrangement uses TRBV21-1 and TRBJ2-7; TRBD2 is the table's D call, not checked against the DNA. TRBV21-1 is classified as a pseudogene. Specimen: peripheral blood. This receptor was taken from a human donor in a cohort sampled during active COVID-19. This CDR3 reads CASSPLAGLYEQYF. For the CDR3, the DNA is TGTGCCAGCAGCCCTTTAGCGGGCCTCTACGAGCAGTACTTC.